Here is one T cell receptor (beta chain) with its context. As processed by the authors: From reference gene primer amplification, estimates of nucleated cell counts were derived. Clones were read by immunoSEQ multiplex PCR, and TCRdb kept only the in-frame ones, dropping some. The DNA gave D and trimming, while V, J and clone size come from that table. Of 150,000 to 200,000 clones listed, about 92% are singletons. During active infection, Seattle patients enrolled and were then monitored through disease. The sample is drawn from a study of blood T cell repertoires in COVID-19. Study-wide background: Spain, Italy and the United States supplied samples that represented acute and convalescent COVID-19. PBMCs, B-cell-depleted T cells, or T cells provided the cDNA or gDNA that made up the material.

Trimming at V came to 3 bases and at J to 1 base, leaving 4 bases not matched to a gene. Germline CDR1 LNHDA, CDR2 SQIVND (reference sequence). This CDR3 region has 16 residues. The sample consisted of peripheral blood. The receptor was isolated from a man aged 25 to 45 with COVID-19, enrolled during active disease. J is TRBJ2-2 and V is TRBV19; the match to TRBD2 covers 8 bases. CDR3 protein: CASSMRLAGNTGELFF. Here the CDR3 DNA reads TGTGCCAGTAGTATGCGGCTAGCGGGGAACACCGGGGAGCTGTTTTTT.